This T cell receptor beta chain was captured by sequencing in a study of cytomegalovirus exposure and HLA in healthy donors. Study background: Some 85 million unique TCRs from HLA-typed donors were held in an early data release.

The V gene lost 6 bases and the J gene lost 3 bases, with 24 bases spanning the gap. This CDR3 is built from 17 residues. Germline V gene sequence: CDR1 SGDLS, CDR2 YYNGEE. The study, taken as a whole, reports: Per a prior analysis, the majority of TCR beta V segments were productive roughly 87% or roughly 30% of the time.

Primers for the PCR totalled 60 Vbeta and 13 Jbeta. The method was immunoSEQ multiplex PCR; TCRdb's version includes in-frame clones alone and lacks a portion of them. The data show roughly 160,000 clones, under 85% seen once. This clone was detected only a few times. Antigen unknown. The source of this sequence is a woman aged 30 to 39 in good health and CMV-seronegative. The sequenced material came from PBMCs. V usage is TRBV9 and J usage is TRBJ2-5; no reliable D call. Written as DNA, the CDR3 is TGTGCCAGCAACGACAACCCTGGGCCGACGACCGAAGAGACCCAGTACTTC. Translation: CASNDNPGPTTEETQYF.